One and the same sample provided the 3 T cell receptor beta chains below, sequenced in a study of OX40 agonist ivuxolimab in advanced cancers. Using immunoSEQ multiplex PCR, the repertoire was profiled, and TCRdb retains in-frame clones only, with some absent. Of approximately 67,000 clones in the sample, about 85% are singletons; the top ten hold approximately 2%. The material was CD4+ or CD8+ T cells sorted from blood, obtained in a trial of the OX40 agonist ivuxolimab. These receptors were obtained from an adult with an advanced solid tumor such as melanoma, head and neck, liver or kidney cancer.

The V call is TRBV7-2, the J call TRBJ2-1, with TRBD2 matching 13 bases. This CDR3 spans 15 amino acids. Germline lookup yields CDR1 SGHTA and CDR2 FQGNSA. V shed 3 bases and J 9 bases; nucleotides not matched to a gene: 5. The CDR3 DNA sequence: TGTGCCAGCAGCTTGGGGACTAGCGGGGCGGCTGAGCAGTTCTTC. Amino acids: CASSLGTSGAAEQFF.

The V call is TRBV5-1, the J call TRBJ2-3; D gene uncertain. The germline V gene has CDR1 SGHRS and CDR2 YFSETQ. This CDR3 has 15 residues. V lost 4 bases and J 1 base, leaving 13 bases between the germline ends. CDR3 sequence (DNA): TGCGCCAGCAGCCCCGAGCTCCCCCGCACAGATACGCAGTATTTT. Protein sequence: CASSPELPRTDTQYF.

The chain is built from TRBV19 and TRBJ2-1; 12 bases agree with TRBD2. Germline V gene data show CDR1 as LNHDA and CDR2 as SQIVND (reference sequence). V trimming: 8 bases; J trimming: 5 bases; junction bases outside the gene matches: 7. CDR3 length equals 15 residues. The DNA of the CDR3 is TGTGCCAGTGCCCCTAGCGGGAGGGGCCACAATGAGCAGTTCTTC. Translation: CASAPSGRGHNEQFF.